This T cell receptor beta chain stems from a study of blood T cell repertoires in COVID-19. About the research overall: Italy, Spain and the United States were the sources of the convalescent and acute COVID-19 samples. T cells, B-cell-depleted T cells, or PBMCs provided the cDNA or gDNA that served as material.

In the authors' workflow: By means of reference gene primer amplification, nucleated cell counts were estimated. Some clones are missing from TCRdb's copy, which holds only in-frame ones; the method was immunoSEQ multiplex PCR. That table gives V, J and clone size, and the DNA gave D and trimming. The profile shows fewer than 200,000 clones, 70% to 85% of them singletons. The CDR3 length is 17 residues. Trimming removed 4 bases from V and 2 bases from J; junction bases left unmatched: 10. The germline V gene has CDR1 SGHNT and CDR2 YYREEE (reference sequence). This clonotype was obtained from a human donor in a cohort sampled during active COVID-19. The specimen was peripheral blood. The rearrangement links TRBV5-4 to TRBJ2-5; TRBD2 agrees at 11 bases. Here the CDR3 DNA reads TGTGCCAGCAGCCTCTTTCTTAGCGGGGGGGGGCAAGAGACCCAGTACTTC. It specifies CASSLFLSGGGQETQYF.